This T cell receptor beta chain is from a study of vaccination effects on CD4 cells after COVID-19. Findings of the study overall: The study dataset contains few convalescent patients and includes no early post-infection timepoints. Among infection- and vaccine-induced clones, marked clonal contraction occurred late after vaccination.

CDR1 is SGHDT, CDR2 YYEEEE, per germline. This CDR3 is 14 amino acids long. V was clipped by 0 bases and J by 4 bases, with 9 bases between them. Before any sequencing was done, the ViraFEST assay used viral peptide pools to expand antigen-specific CD4+ T cells. Scientists isolated CD4+ T cells after an approximately 10-day culture period ended. Vaccine recipients had no previous SARS-CoV-2 infection; their nucleocapsid antibodies were negative. As regards this clone: The target antigen is unknown.

TCRdb keeps only in-frame clones here, not all; method: immunoSEQ multiplex PCR. The sample lists some 60,000 clones, around 76% seen once, with 2.5% to 3% in the top ten. Sequenced material: CD4+ T cells from PBMCs cultured with HCoV-NL63 spike peptides, taken before COVID-19 vaccination. This chain connects TRBV5-6 to TRBJ2-3; D may be TRBD2 (5 bases). The TCR sequence derives from a human donor who received a COVID-19 vaccine. The CDR3 here is CASSLGLASDTQYF. CDR3 nucleotide sequence: TGTGCCAGCAGCTTGGGGCTAGCCTCAGATACGCAGTATTTT. Full variable domain (missing parts from reference TRBV5-6 and TRBJ2-3): DAGVTQSPTHLIKTRGQQVTLRCSPKSGHDTVSWYQQALGQGPQFIFQYYEEEERQRGNFPDRFSGHQFPNYSSELNVNALLLGDSALYLCASSLGLASDTQYFGPGTRLTVL.